This T cell receptor beta chain was identified in a study of identical twins. A universal primer site was created by template switching, with the cDNA bearing unique molecular identifiers. TCRdb redid the calling of the 5' RACE reads with MiXCR, one entry per CDR3 protein. The sample holds around 370,000 distinct CDR3 sequences, roughly 9% seen once. Findings and limits, study-wide: Abundant cord blood beta clonotypes carried fewer insertions; memory repertoires showed none. Within twin pairs, the out-of-frame alpha sequences they shared showed excess low generation probability.

The CDR3 totals 15 residues. Trimming removed 3 bases from V and 9 bases from J, with 15 bases in between. Only healthy Caucasians were included as donors. Notes on this clonotype: Its antigen is unidentified.

Sequenced: naive T cells sorted from blood. The genes are TRBV12-3 or TRBV12-4 and TRBJ1-6; no reliable D call. The TCR was taken from a woman aged 45-59 years in good health. In nucleotides, the CDR3 is TGTGCCAGCAGTTTGGCAACTGGTTTCGGTTCACCCCTCCACTTT. Its protein product is CASSLATGFGSPLHF.